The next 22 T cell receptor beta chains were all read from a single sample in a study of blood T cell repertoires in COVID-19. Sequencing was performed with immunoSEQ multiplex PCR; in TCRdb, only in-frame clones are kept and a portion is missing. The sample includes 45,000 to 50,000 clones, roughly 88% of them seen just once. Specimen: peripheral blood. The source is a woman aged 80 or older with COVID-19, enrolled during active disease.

CDR3 DNA sequence: TGTGCCAGCAGCTTATTGCCGGGTTACAATGAGCAGTTCTTC. Translating it yields CASSLLPGYNEQFF. The genes are TRBV7-2 and TRBJ2-1; unclear D gene. Germline V gives CDR1 SGHTA, CDR2 FQGNSA. This CDR3 has 14 amino acids. Trimming removed 2 bases from V and 4 bases from J, with 9 bases in between.

The CDR3 DNA follows: TGTGCCAGCAGCTTAACTAGCGGGAGCACAGATACGCAGTATTTT. Translating gives CASSLTSGSTDTQYF. The genes are TRBV11-3 and TRBJ2-3, with 9 nucleotides matching TRBD2. V trimming: 2 bases; J trimming: 0 bases; junction bases outside the gene matches: 0. This CDR3 region has 15 residues. Germline loops: CDR1 SGHNT, CDR2 YENEEA.

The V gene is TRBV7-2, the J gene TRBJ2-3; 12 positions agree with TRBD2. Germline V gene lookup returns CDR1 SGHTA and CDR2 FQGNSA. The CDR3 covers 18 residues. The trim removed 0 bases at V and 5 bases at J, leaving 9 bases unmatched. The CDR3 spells CASSLAILAGGIGDTQYF. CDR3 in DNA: TGTGCCAGCAGCTTAGCGATACTAGCGGGGGGCATTGGAGATACGCAGTATTTT.

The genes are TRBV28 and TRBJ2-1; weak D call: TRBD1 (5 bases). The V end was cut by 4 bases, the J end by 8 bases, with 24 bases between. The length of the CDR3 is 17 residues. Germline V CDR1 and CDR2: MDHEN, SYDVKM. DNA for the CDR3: TGTGCCAGCAGTTCACCAGCAGGGAAGGGAAATTACGATGAGCAGTTCTTC. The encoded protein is CASSSPAGKGNYDEQFF.

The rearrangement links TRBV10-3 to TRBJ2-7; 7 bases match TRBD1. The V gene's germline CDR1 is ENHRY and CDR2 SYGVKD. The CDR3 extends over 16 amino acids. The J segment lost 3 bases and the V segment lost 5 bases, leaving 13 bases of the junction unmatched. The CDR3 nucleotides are TGTGCCATCAGTAAGACAGGGAAAGAGTCCTACTACGAGCAGTACTTC. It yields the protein CAISKTGKESYYEQYF.

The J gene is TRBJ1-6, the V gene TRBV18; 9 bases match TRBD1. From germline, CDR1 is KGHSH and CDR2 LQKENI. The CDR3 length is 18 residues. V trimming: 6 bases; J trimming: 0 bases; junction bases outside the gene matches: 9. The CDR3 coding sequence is TGTGCCAGCTCCTTCAGAAAGGACAGGGGCTCCTATAATTCACCCCTCCACTTT. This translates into CASSFRKDRGSYNSPLHF. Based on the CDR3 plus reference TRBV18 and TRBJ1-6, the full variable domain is NAGVMQNPRHLVRRRGQEARLRCSPMKGHSHVYWYRQLPEEGLKFMVYLQKENIIDESGMPKERFSAEFPKEGPSILRIQQVVRGDSAAYFCASSFRKDRGSYNSPLHFGNGTRLTVT.

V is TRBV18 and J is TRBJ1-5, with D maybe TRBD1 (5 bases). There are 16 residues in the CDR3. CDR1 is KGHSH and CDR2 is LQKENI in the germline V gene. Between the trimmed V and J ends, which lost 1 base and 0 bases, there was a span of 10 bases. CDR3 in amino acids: CASSPRQLDSNQPQHF. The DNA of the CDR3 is TGTGCCAGCTCACCACGACAGCTGGATAGCAATCAGCCCCAGCATTTT.

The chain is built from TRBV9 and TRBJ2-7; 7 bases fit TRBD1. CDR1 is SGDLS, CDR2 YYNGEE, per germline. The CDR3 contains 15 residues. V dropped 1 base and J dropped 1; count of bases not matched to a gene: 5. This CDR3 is CASSVRGTESYEQYF. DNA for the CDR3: TGTGCCAGCAGCGTAAGAGGGACAGAGTCCTACGAGCAGTACTTC.

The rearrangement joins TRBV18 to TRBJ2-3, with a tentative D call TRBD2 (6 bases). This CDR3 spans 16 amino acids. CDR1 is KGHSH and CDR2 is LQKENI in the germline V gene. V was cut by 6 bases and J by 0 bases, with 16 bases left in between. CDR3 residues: CASSQRAAGSTDTQYF. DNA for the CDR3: TGTGCCAGCTCCCAGAGAGCAGCGGGTAGCACAGATACGCAGTATTTT.

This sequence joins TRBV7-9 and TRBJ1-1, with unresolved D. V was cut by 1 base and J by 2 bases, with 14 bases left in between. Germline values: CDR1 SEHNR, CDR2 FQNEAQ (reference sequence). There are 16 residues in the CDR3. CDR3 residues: CASSLGNSSVNTEAFF. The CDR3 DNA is TGTGCCAGCAGCTTAGGTAATTCCTCGGTCAACACTGAAGCTTTCTTT. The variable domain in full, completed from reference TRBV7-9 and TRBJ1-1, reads DTGVSQNPRHKITKRGQNVTFRCDPISEHNRLYWYRQTLGQGPEFLTYFQNEAQLEKSRLLSDRFSAERPKGSFSTLEIQRTEQGDSAMYLCASSLGNSSVNTEAFFGQGTRLTVV.

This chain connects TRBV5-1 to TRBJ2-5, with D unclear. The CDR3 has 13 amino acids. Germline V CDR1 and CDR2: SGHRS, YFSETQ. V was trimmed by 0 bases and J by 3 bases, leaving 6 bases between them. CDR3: CASSLVLEETQYF. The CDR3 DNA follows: TGCGCCAGCAGCTTGGTATTAGAAGAGACCCAGTACTTC.

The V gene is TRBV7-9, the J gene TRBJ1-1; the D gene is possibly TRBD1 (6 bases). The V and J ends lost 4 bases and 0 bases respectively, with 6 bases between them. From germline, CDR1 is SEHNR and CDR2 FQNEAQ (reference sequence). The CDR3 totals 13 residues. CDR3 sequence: CASSWTVNTEAFF. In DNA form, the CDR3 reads TGTGCCAGCAGCTGGACAGTGAACACTGAAGCTTTCTTT.

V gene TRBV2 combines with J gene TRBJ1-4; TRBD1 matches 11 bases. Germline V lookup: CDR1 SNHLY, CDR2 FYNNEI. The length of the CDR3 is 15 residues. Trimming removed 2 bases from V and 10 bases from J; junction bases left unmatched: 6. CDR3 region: CASSELGTGGIKLFF. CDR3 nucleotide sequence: TGTGCCAGCAGTGAACTGGGGACAGGGGGGATAAAACTGTTTTTT.

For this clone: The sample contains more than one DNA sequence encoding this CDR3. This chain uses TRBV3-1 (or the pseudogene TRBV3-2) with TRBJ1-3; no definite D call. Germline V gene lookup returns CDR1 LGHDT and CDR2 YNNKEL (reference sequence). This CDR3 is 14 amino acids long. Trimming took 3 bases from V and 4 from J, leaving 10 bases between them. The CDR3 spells CASSHPERGNTIYF. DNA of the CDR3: TGTGCCAGCAGCCACCCTGAGAGGGGAAACACCATATATTTT.

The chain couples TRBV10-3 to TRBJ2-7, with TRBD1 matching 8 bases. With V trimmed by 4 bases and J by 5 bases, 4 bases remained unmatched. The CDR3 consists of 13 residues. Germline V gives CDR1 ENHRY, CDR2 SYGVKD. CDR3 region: CAISAGQGHEQYF. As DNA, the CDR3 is TGTGCCATCAGTGCCGGACAGGGCCACGAGCAGTACTTC.

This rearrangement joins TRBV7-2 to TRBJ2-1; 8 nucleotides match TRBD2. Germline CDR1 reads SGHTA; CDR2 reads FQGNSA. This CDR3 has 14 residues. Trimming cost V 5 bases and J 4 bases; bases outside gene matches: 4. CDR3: CASSAGGAYNEQFF. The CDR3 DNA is TGTGCCAGCAGCGCGGGGGGAGCGTACAATGAGCAGTTCTTC. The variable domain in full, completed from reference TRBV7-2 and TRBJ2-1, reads GAGVSQSPSNKVTEKGKDVELRCDPISGHTALYWYRQSLGQGLEFLIYFQGNSAPDKSGLPSDRFSAERTGGSVSTLTIQRTQQEDSAVYLCASSAGGAYNEQFFGPGTRLTVL.

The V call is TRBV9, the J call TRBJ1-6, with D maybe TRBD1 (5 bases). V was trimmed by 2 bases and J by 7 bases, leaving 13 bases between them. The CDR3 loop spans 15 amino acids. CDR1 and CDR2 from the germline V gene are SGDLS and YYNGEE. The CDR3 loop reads CASSVGTLGNSPLHF. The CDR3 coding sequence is TGTGCCAGCAGCGTCGGGACTCTGGGCAATTCACCCCTCCACTTT.

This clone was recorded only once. The CDR3 loop reads CASSMGFDRGRVHGYTF. For the CDR3, the DNA is TGTGCCAGTAGTATGGGATTTGACAGGGGTAGGGTTCATGGCTACACCTTC. The chain has TRBV19 and TRBJ1-2; 8 positions agree with TRBD1. The J segment lost 6 bases and the V segment lost 3 bases, leaving 15 bases of the junction unmatched. The CDR3 runs to 17 residues. Germline CDR1 LNHDA, CDR2 SQIVND (reference sequence).

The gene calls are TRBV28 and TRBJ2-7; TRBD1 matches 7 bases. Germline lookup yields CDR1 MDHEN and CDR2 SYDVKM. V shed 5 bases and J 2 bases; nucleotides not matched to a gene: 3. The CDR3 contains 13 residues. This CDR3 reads CASSMTGPYEQYF. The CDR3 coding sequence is TGTGCCAGCAGTATGACAGGGCCCTACGAGCAGTACTTC.

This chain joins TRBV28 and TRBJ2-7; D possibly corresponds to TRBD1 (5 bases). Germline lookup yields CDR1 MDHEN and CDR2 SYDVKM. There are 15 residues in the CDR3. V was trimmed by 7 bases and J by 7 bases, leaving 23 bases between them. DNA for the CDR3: TGTGCCAGCACCCGGAACCAGGGCGGTTTGATGGAGCAGTACTTC. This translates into CASTRNQGGLMEQYF. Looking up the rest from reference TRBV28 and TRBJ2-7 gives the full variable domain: DVKVTQSSRYLVKRTGEKVFLECVQDMDHENMFWYRQDPGLGLRLIYFSYDVKMKEKGDIPEGYSVSREKKERFSLILESASTNQTSMYLCASTRNQGGLMEQYFGPGTRLTVT.

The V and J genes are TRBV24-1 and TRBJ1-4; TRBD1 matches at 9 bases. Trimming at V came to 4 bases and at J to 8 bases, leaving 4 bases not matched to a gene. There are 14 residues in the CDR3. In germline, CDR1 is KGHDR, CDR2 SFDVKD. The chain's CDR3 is CATSERTGDEKLFF. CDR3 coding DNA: TGTGCCACCAGTGAAAGGACAGGGGACGAAAAACTGTTTTTT.

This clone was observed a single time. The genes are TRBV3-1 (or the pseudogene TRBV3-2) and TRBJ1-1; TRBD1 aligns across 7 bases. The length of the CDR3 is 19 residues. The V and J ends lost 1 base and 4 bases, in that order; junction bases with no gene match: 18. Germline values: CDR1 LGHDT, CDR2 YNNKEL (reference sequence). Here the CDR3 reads CASSQGVREGGIGFTEAFF. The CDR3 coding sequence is TGTGCCAGCAGCCAAGGTGTACGGGAAGGGGGCATAGGTTTCACTGAAGCTTTCTTT.